What follows are 32 T cell receptor beta chains derived from one specimen sequenced in a study of response to subunit inactivated influenza vaccine. TCRdb re-derived calls from the RT-PCR reads in MiXCR, one entry per CDR3 protein. The sample comprises hundreds of thousands of distinct CDR3 sequences, under 9% of which are singletons, and over 10% rests with the top ten. Source: PBMCs from blood, taken approximately 25 months after vaccination. The receptors originated from a man aged 50-75 years who received an inactivated influenza vaccine.

This clonotype was found a few times. V gene TRBV5-5 combines with J gene TRBJ1-1, with a tentative D call TRBD1 (6 bases). Germline V CDR1 and CDR2: SGHKS, YYEKEE (reference sequence). Trimming removed 5 bases from V and 0 bases from J, with 17 bases in between. CDR3 length: 16 residues. The CDR3 spells CASRVGGHVLNTEAFF. The CDR3 coding sequence is TGTGCCAGCAGGGTAGGGGGGCACGTCTTGAACACTGAAGCTTTCTTT.

This clonotype was seen ten or more times. J is TRBJ1-5 and V is TRBV6-5; TRBD1 matches at 10 bases. Trimming cost V 0 bases and J 2 bases; bases outside gene matches: 7. The CDR3 consists of 18 residues. CDR1 is MNHEY and CDR2 is SVGAGI in the germline V gene. The DNA for the CDR3 is TGTGCCAGCAGTTACTCGGACAGGGGGAGGTATGGCAATCAGCCCCAGCATTTT. Translating it yields CASSYSDRGRYGNQPQHF.

This chain uses TRBV18 with TRBJ2-7, with 7 bases that match TRBD1. Germline CDR1 reads KGHSH; CDR2 reads LQKENI. Unmatched junction bases numbered 8, after V lost 3 bases and J lost 3 bases. The CDR3 runs to 15 residues. The CDR3 DNA is TGTGCCAGCTCACCCGGACAGGAGCCATTCTACGAGCAGTACTTC. Its translation: CASSPGQEPFYEQYF.

The chain combines TRBV9 with TRBJ2-3; 10 nucleotides match TRBD2. From germline, CDR1 is SGDLS and CDR2 YYNGEE. The V gene end was trimmed by 1 base and the J gene end by 3 bases; junction bases not matched to a gene: 5. This CDR3 spans 16 amino acids. The CDR3 DNA follows: TGTGCCAGCAGCGTACCCGAGCGGGAGGGAACAGATACGCAGTATTTT. Its protein is CASSVPEREGTDTQYF.

This clonotype was detected ten times or more. The chain joins TRBV20-1 to TRBJ2-3, with D tentatively TRBD1 (6 bases). CDR1 is DFQATT, CDR2 SNEGSKA, per germline (reference sequence). The CDR3 is 14 amino acids. The V end was cut by 1 base, the J end by 5 bases, with 13 bases between. The CDR3 loop is CSARGTEGRDTQYF. In nucleotides, the CDR3 is TGCAGTGCTAGAGGGACAGAGGGAAGAGATACGCAGTATTTT.

V gene TRBV5-1 combines with J gene TRBJ2-2; TRBD1 matches at 8 bases. Germline values: CDR1 SGHRS, CDR2 YFSETQ. The CDR3 covers 15 residues. V was clipped by 4 bases and J by 4 bases; unmatched bases: 6. In nucleotides, the CDR3 is TGCGCCAGCAGCGTACAGGGACAGGCCACCGGGGAGCTGTTTTTT. This sequence encodes CASSVQGQATGELFF.

A few counts support this clonotype. The chain couples TRBV15 to TRBJ2-3, with D possibly being TRBD1 (6 bases). V lost 8 bases, J lost 0 bases, and 12 bases lay in between. This CDR3 is built from 14 residues. CDR1 is LNHNV, CDR2 YYDKDF, per germline (reference sequence). The CDR3 region has the DNA TGTGCCACCCGGCAGGGGTCGAGCACAGATACGCAGTATTTT. This codes for CATRQGSSTDTQYF.

Remarks on this clonotype: A clone one base away is much larger, so this may be a read error. The V call is TRBV5-1, the J call TRBJ1-1, with D possibly matching TRBD1 (6 bases). Trimming removed 4 bases at V and 1 base at J, with 11 bases between. Germline loops: CDR1 SGHRS, CDR2 YFSETQ. The CDR3 contains 14 residues. CDR3 residues: CASSEEGQNTEAFF. The CDR3 DNA reads TGCGCCAGCAGCGAGGAGGGACAGAACACTGAAGCTTTCTTT.

CDR3 DNA: TGCGCCAGCACCATCATGGGGACTGCCACAGATACGCAGTATTTT. Its protein product is CASTIMGTATDTQYF. The V and J genes are TRBV5-1 and TRBJ2-3; possible D gene TRBD2, 6 bases. The germline V and J ends were trimmed by 6 bases and 2 bases, with 16 bases remaining between them. CDR1 and CDR2 from the germline V gene are SGHRS and YFSETQ. The CDR3 extends over 15 amino acids.

This clonotype was counted between two and nine times. In DNA, the CDR3 is TGCGCCAGCAGCCAAGTCGGCAGGGGGCGAGAGACCCAGTACTTC. Its protein is CASSQVGRGRETQYF. The rearrangement joins TRBV4-3 to TRBJ2-5, with 8 bases identical to TRBD1. The germline V gene has CDR1 LGHNA and CDR2 YSLEER. CDR3 length: 15 amino acids. The J segment lost 4 bases and the V segment lost 1 base, leaving 5 bases of the junction unmatched.

V gene TRBV20-1 combines with J gene TRBJ2-5; the match to TRBD2 covers 8 bases. J lost 1 base, V lost 4 bases, and 8 bases had no gene match. The germline CDR1 and CDR2 sequences are DFQATT and SNEGSKA (reference sequence). The CDR3 extends over 15 amino acids. The CDR3 coding sequence is TGCAGTGCTATACCTACCGGGACTAGCCAAGAGACCCAGTACTTC. It codes for CSAIPTGTSQETQYF.

This clonotype came up a few times. V and J are TRBV12-3 or TRBV12-4 and TRBJ1-2; no clear D. V was cut by 6 bases and J by 5 bases, with 7 bases left in between. The CDR3 length is 11 residues. This chain's CDR3 is CASRPSYGYTF. Written as DNA, the CDR3 is TGTGCCAGCAGACCCTCATATGGCTACACCTTC.

This sequence joins TRBV20-1 and TRBJ2-7; D might be TRBD2 (6 bases). V lost 0 bases and J 3 bases, leaving 15 bases between the germline ends. Germline CDR1 is DFQATT and CDR2 is SNEGSKA (reference sequence). The CDR3 contains 15 residues. CDR3 amino acids: CSARDQLGGHYEQYF. CDR3 nucleotides: TGCAGTGCTAGAGATCAGCTGGGAGGCCACTACGAGCAGTACTTC.

This clonotype was seen at least ten times. The J gene is TRBJ2-1, the V gene TRBV20-1, with 10 bases fitting TRBD2. This CDR3 has 14 amino acids. The germline V gene encodes CDR1 DFQATT and CDR2 SNEGSKA (reference sequence). The trim removed 3 bases at V and 8 bases at J, leaving 7 bases unmatched. The CDR3: CSASGLAGDDEQFF. DNA of the CDR3: TGCAGTGCTAGTGGCCTAGCGGGAGATGATGAGCAGTTCTTC.

The sample holds many counts of this clonotype. The chain couples TRBV9 to TRBJ1-2; tentative D call: TRBD1 (6 bases). Between the trimmed V and J ends, which lost 0 bases and 0 bases, there was a span of 6 bases. The CDR3 covers 14 residues. Germline V gives CDR1 SGDLS, CDR2 YYNGEE. The CDR3 spells CASSVGGPNYGYTF. For the CDR3, the DNA is TGTGCCAGCAGCGTAGGGGGGCCTAACTATGGCTACACCTTC.

This clonotype has a count of ten or more. In DNA, the CDR3 is TGTGCCAGCAGTCCCTGGACAGGGGAGGTAGATACGCAGTATTTT. Amino acids: CASSPWTGEVDTQYF. This chain uses TRBV25-1 with TRBJ2-3; 9 bases align to TRBD1. CDR1 is MGHDK, CDR2 SYGVNS, per germline. The J segment lost 5 bases and the V segment lost 5 bases, leaving 8 bases of the junction unmatched. The CDR3 contains 15 residues. Looking up the rest from reference TRBV25-1 and TRBJ2-3 gives the full variable domain: EADIYQTPRYLVIGTGKKITLECSQTMGHDKMYWYQQDPGMELHLIHYSYGVNSTEKGDLSSESTVSRIRTEHFPLTLESARPSHTSQYLCASSPWTGEVDTQYFGPGTRLTVL.

The chain joins TRBV25-1 to TRBJ1-2, with 8 bases that match TRBD1. The CDR3 spans 15 residues. Germline values: CDR1 MGHDK, CDR2 SYGVNS. The ends lost 1 base at V and 6 bases at J; junction bases unmatched: 7. CDR3 nucleotide sequence: TGTGCCAGCAGTGAATCGGGGACAGGACTGGATGGCTACACCTTC. Translation gives CASSESGTGLDGYTF.

This clonotype was detected only a few times. The rearrangement links TRBV9 to TRBJ2-1; a weak D match, TRBD2 (6 bases). The V end was cut by 2 bases, the J end by 2 bases, with 8 bases between. CDR1 is SGDLS and CDR2 is YYNGEE in the germline V gene. The length of the CDR3 is 14 residues. The CDR3 DNA follows: TGTGCCAGCAGCGTTAGCGGTCCCTACAATGAGCAGTTCTTC. It yields the protein CASSVSGPYNEQFF.

This clonotype was seen at least ten times. The genes are TRBV10-1 and TRBJ2-7; 12 bases line up with TRBD1. The V gene end was trimmed by 0 bases and the J gene end by 3 bases; junction bases not matched to a gene: 3. Germline V gene sequence: CDR1 WNHNN, CDR2 SYGVQD (reference sequence). This CDR3 has 16 residues. The CDR3 DNA follows: TGCGCCAGCAGTGAGTCCGGGACAGGGGGCTTCTACGAGCAGTACTTC. Its translation: CASSESGTGGFYEQYF.

The chain links TRBV14 to TRBJ2-3; TRBD2 agrees at 7 bases. There are 17 residues in the CDR3. CDR1 is SGHDN and CDR2 is FVKESK in the germline V gene. The trim removed 4 bases at V and 2 bases at J, leaving 12 bases unmatched. CDR3 sequence reads: CASSRTGSGAYTDTQYF. DNA of the CDR3: TGTGCCAGCAGCCGCACGGGGAGCGGGGCCTACACAGATACGCAGTATTTT.

The chain joins TRBV27 to TRBJ1-1, with D perhaps TRBD1 (6 bases). Germline CDR1 is MNHEY and CDR2 is SMNVEV (reference sequence). Trimming left V 2 bases short and J 4 bases short, with 14 bases between. This CDR3 is built from 15 residues. CDR3 protein: CASSLGAGVSTEAFF. CDR3 bases: TGTGCCAGCAGTTTAGGAGCAGGGGTTAGCACTGAAGCTTTCTTT.

This clonotype was counted many times. This chain connects TRBV4-3 to TRBJ1-2, with 8 bases lining up with TRBD1. The germline V gene has CDR1 LGHNA and CDR2 YSLEER. Losses at the gene ends were 3 bases for V and 3 bases for J; bases not matched to a gene: 3. The CDR3 runs 14 residues. CDR3 in amino acids: CASSHQQGDYGYTF. The CDR3 DNA sequence: TGCGCCAGCAGCCATCAACAGGGGGACTATGGCTACACCTTC.

This clonotype was recorded at least ten times. CDR3 nucleotides: TGTGCCAGCAGTTACGGGCGAGGGTTCTCTGGAAACACCATATATTTT. Amino acids: CASSYGRGFSGNTIYF. The chain has TRBV12-3 or TRBV12-4 and TRBJ1-3; D is uncertain. This CDR3 spans 16 amino acids. V dropped 4 bases and J dropped 0 bases, with 13 bases sitting between them.

The rearrangement joins TRBV5-6 to TRBJ2-2; maybe TRBD2 (6 bases). Deletions cut 0 bases from V and 2 bases from J, with 11 bases between. Germline assignment: CDR1 SGHDT and CDR2 YYEEEE. This CDR3 has 16 residues. The CDR3 loop reads CASSLEGGTNTGELFF. DNA for the CDR3: TGTGCCAGCAGCTTGGAGGGCGGGACTAACACCGGGGAGCTGTTTTTT.

This clonotype was observed many times. The V call is TRBV5-1, the J call TRBJ1-4; D is unresolved. The V and J ends lost 4 bases and 0 bases respectively, with 10 bases between them. Germline V gene data show CDR1 as SGHRS and CDR2 as YFSETQ. This CDR3 comprises 15 residues. Here the CDR3 DNA reads TGCGCCAGCAGCGAAGAACCCGCAACTAATGAAAAACTGTTTTTT. Translating it yields CASSEEPATNEKLFF.

The J gene is TRBJ1-2, the V gene TRBV28, with a weak D call TRBD1 (6 bases). This CDR3 is built from 14 residues. Germline V gene data show CDR1 as MDHEN and CDR2 as SYDVKM. Between the trimmed V and J ends, which lost 6 bases and 6 bases, there was a span of 17 bases. CDR3 in amino acids: CASSPVSGGNGYTF. The CDR3 DNA reads as TGTGCCAGCAGCCCGGTTTCTGGGGGCAATGGCTACACCTTC.

This clonotype has at least ten counts. This chain joins TRBV3-1 and TRBJ2-5, with D unclear. The germline CDR1 and CDR2 sequences are LGHDT and YNNKEL (reference sequence). V was shortened by 4 bases and J by 0 bases, with 9 bases between the two germline ends. CDR3 length: 14 amino acids. The CDR3 region is CASSRDTYQETQYF. The DNA for the CDR3 is TGTGCCAGCAGCCGCGACACCTACCAAGAGACCCAGTACTTC.

As to this clonotype: The missing conserved phenylalanine or tryptophan at the end of this CDR3 makes a read error likely. CDR3 sequence reads: CASSAQVGGTQYI. For the CDR3, the DNA is TGTGCCAGCAGTGCTCAGGTGGGAGGGACCCAGTACATC. The rearrangement joins TRBV6-4 to TRBJ2-5, with D possibly being TRBD2 (6 bases). Trimming pared 4 bases from V and 7 bases from J, leaving 13 bases between. From germline, CDR1 is MRHNA and CDR2 SNTAGT. The CDR3 loop spans 13 amino acids.

The chain couples TRBV5-1 to TRBJ2-3, with 10 bases aligning to TRBD1. The trim removed 4 bases at V and 4 bases at J, leaving 6 bases unmatched. Germline CDR1 SGHRS, CDR2 YFSETQ. This CDR3 contains 15 residues. This CDR3 is CASSIRDRGADTQYF. In DNA, the CDR3 is TGCGCCAGCAGCATACGGGACAGGGGCGCAGATACGCAGTATTTT.

In its sample, this clonotype was seen a few times. J is TRBJ2-5 and V is TRBV5-1; D is possibly TRBD1 (5 bases). The CDR3 is 15 residues long. CDR1 and CDR2 from the germline V gene are SGHRS and YFSETQ. V gave up 7 bases and J gave up 2 bases, with 18 bases separating them. The CDR3, as DNA: TGCGCCAGCGCTGATCAAGACAGCGCGCAAGAGACCCAGTACTTC. It specifies CASADQDSAQETQYF. The entire variable domain, with the rest obtained from reference TRBV5-1 and TRBJ2-5, is as follows: KAGVTQTPRYLIKTRGQQVTLSCSPISGHRSVSWYQQTPGQGLQFLFEYFSETQRNKGNFPGRFSGRQFSNSRSEMNVSTLELGDSALYLCASADQDSAQETQYFGPGTRLLVL.

This clonotype has a handful of counts. The chain combines TRBV29-1 with TRBJ1-2; D remains ambiguous. Trimming took off 2 bases at V and 3 bases at J, with 7 bases between the two ends. The CDR3 is 12 amino acids. The germline V gene has CDR1 SQVTM and CDR2 ANQGSEA. The CDR3 nucleotides are TGCAGCGTTGAAACCGGGTACTATGGCTACACCTTC. This encodes CSVETGYYGYTF.

This clonotype was detected many times. The CDR3 bases are TGCGCCAGCAGCCAAGATCCCGGGTACTACGAGCAGTACTTC. This encodes CASSQDPGYYEQYF. The V call is TRBV4-3, the J call TRBJ2-7; D unresolved. Germline CDR1 LGHNA, CDR2 YSLEER. Trimming removed 0 bases at V and 3 bases at J, with 9 bases between. This CDR3 region has 14 residues.